This T cell receptor beta chain is drawn from a study of blood T cell repertoires in COVID-19. On the study more broadly: T cells, B-cell-depleted T cells, or PBMCs supplied cDNA or gDNA.

The CDR3 runs to 17 residues. CDR1 is SGHAT, CDR2 FQNNGV, per germline. Between the trimmed V and J ends, which lost 2 bases and 5 bases, there was a span of 21 bases. Clones were sequenced by immunoSEQ multiplex PCR, and TCRdb holds only the in-frame ones, with some missing. The profile covers about 230,000 clones, with over 85% appearing a single time and 4% taken by the ten largest. The cohort comprised adults aged 18 to 89 years residing in about two dozen US areas. Assignments of participants to cohorts depended upon their own reported clinical history. Sequenced sample: PBMCs or T cells enriched from blood (not recorded which). The receptor's source is a woman in her twenties or thirties with acute COVID-19. The chain uses TRBV11-2 and TRBJ1-2; possible D gene TRBD1, 5 bases. The CDR3, as DNA: TGTGCCAGCAGCTTACGGCCTTGGGGCAGGGCGGTTTATGGCTACACCTTC. Amino acids: CASSLRPWGRAVYGYTF.